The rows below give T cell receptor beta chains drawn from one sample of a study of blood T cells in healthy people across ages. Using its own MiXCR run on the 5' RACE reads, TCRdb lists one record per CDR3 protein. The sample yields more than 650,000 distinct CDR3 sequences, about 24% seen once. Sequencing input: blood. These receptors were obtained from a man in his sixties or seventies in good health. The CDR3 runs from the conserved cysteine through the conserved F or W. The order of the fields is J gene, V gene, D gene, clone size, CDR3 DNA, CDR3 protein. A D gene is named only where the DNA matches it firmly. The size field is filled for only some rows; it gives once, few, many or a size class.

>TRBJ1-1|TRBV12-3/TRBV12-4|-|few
TGTGCCAGCAGTTTATTTGGCAGGGGTTTCTTT
CASSLFGRGFF
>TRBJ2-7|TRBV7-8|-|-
TGTGCCGGCAGCAAACGGGGGACTGTGGACGAGCAGTACTTC
CAGSKRGTVDEQYF
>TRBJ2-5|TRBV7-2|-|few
TGTGCCAGCAGCTTAGCGGGGATGCAAGAGACCCAGTACTTC
CASSLAGMQETQYF
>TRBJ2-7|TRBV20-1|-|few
TGCAGTGCTCCTACACCCTTAGATAACGAGCAGTACTTC
CSAPTPLDNEQYF
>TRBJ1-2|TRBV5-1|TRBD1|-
TGCGCCAGCACCTCCAGGACAGGGGGACGGGATGGCTACACCTTC
CASTSRTGGRDGYTF
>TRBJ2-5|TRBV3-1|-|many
TGTGCCAGCAGCCAAGATGTCGGCCAAGAGACCCAGTACTTC
CASSQDVGQETQYF
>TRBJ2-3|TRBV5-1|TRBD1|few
TGCGCCAGCAGCCTCGACAGGGGGAACCTAGTTACAGATACGCAGTATTTT
CASSLDRGNLVTDTQYF
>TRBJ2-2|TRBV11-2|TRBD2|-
TGTGCCAGCAGCTTAGAGGCGGGGACTAAGAGGGCCGGGGAGCTGTTTTTT
CASSLEAGTKRAGELFF
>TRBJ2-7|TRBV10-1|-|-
TGCGCCAGCAGTGAGTCAGGCCGCCACGAGCAGTACTTC
CASSESGRHEQYF
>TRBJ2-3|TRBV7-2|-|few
TGTGCCAGCAGCTTGATAGCGGACACAAGCACAGATACGCAGTATTTT
CASSLIADTSTDTQYF
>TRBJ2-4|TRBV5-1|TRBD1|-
TGCGCCAGCAGCTTGGGGGACAGAGAAAACATTCAGTACTTC
CASSLGDRENIQYF
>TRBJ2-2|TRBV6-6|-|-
TGTGCCAGCAGTGGGACATCGACCACCGGGGAGCTGTTTTTT
CASSGTSTTGELFF
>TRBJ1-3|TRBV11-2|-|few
TGTGCCAGCAGCCGATTACAGGGCCCCTCTGGAAACACCATATATTTT
CASSRLQGPSGNTIYF
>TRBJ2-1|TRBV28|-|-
TGTGCCAGCAGTACCGTACGACCAGGACACAACGGTGCACCCTACAATGAGCAGTTCTTC
CASSTVRPGHNGAPYNEQFF
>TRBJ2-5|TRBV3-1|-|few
TGTGCCAGCAGCCAAGTCCAGGGCCAAGAGACCCAGTACTTC
CASSQVQGQETQYF
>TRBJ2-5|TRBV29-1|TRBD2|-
TGCAGCACAATAGCGGGGGGACAAGAGACCCAGTACTTC
CSTIAGGQETQYF
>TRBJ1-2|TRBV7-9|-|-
TGTGCCAGCAGCCTTGGGACATTTGACTATGGCTACACCTTC
CASSLGTFDYGYTF
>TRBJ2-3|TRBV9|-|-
TGTGCCAGCAGCGTAGTGGGCACCTCAGATACGCAGTATTTT
CASSVVGTSDTQYF
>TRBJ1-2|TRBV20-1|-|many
TGCAGTGCCACGGACGGGGCTAACTATGGCTACACCTTC
CSATDGANYGYTF
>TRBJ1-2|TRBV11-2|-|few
TGTGCCAGCAGCCCTGGGGGACTTTATGGCTACACCTTC
CASSPGGLYGYTF
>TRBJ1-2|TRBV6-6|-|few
TGTGCCAGCAGTTACTCACCGGGACAAGGTGGTCATGGCTACACCTTC
CASSYSPGQGGHGYTF
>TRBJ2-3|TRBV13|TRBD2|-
TGTGCCAGCAGCTATAACGGGGGGGCCCGTGGAGATACGCAGTATTTT
CASSYNGGARGDTQYF
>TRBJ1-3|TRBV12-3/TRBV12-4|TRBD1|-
TGTGCCAGCAGACCTCACAGGGGTGGAAACACCATATATTTT
CASRPHRGGNTIYF
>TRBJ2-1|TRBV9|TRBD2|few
TGTGCCAGCAGCGTTTCAGGAGCGGGAGGGCCCAATCAGTTCTTC
CASSVSGAGGPNQFF
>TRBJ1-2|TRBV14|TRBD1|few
TGTGCCAGCAGCCAAGTGTTCGGACAGGATAACTATGGCTACACCTTC
CASSQVFGQDNYGYTF
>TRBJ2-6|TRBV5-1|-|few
TGCGCCAGCAGCTTGGGTCCGGAGGGCTCCTATTCTGGGGCCAACGTCCTGACTTTC
CASSLGPEGSYSGANVLTF
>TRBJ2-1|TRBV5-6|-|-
TGTGCCAGCAGCCCTCTCCGGCAGGGACCATACAATGAGCAGTTCTTC
CASSPLRQGPYNEQFF
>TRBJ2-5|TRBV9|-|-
TGTGCCAGCAGCCTACGACAGGACCAAGAGCCCCAGTACTTC
CASSLRQDQEPQYF